The 27 T cell receptor beta chains listed next were all sequenced from one sample in a study of early T cells in non-severe SARS-CoV-2 infection. Each CDR3 protein gets one entry after TCRdb re-called the 5' RACE reads with MiXCR. This table holds under 75,000 distinct CDR3 sequences, less than 15% found once. Sequencing was done on a sample of whole blood. Receptors originate from an adult who was a healthcare worker with PCR-confirmed SARS-CoV-2 infection or an uninfected control (not recorded which).

This clonotype was detected only a few times. This chain joins TRBV20-1 and TRBJ1-2; no definite D call. CDR3 length: 13 amino acids. V shed 5 bases and J shed 1 base, with 11 bases lying between them. Germline V gene sequence: CDR1 DFQATT, CDR2 SNEGSKA (reference sequence). The CDR3 is CSAPTRVNYGYTF. CDR3 nucleotides: TGCAGTGCTCCAACCCGGGTTAACTATGGCTACACCTTC.

V is TRBV28 and J is TRBJ2-7, with D unresolved. This CDR3 is built from 14 residues. Germline lookup yields CDR1 MDHEN and CDR2 SYDVKM. V was pared by 3 bases and J by 4 bases, with 13 bases between. The CDR3 is CASSFPVDGYEQYF. CDR3 sequence (DNA): TGTGCCAGCAGTTTCCCCGTTGACGGGTACGAGCAGTACTTC.

The CDR3 DNA reads as TGTGCCTGGACAGAAGGACTAGCGCGGGAGCAGTACTTC. This translates into CAWTEGLAREQYF. This sequence joins TRBV30 and TRBJ2-7; 9 bases line up with TRBD2. CDR1 is GTSNPN, CDR2 SVGIG, per germline (reference sequence). The CDR3 extends over 13 amino acids. J was trimmed by 7 bases and V by 4 bases; bases with no gene match: 8.

This clonotype has more than one count but fewer than ten. The rearrangement uses TRBV3-1 and TRBJ2-7, with TRBD1 as a possible D gene (6 bases). CDR3 size: 16 residues. The ends were cut back, 4 bases at V and 3 bases at J, with 19 bases in the middle. Germline lookup yields CDR1 LGHDT and CDR2 YNNKEL (reference sequence). In DNA, the CDR3 is TGTGCCAGCAGCCGAGCGCCACAGGGTCTGTACTACGAGCAGTACTTC. Its protein is CASSRAPQGLYYEQYF.

A few counts support this clonotype. This rearrangement joins TRBV28 to TRBJ1-2; 8 nucleotides line up with TRBD1. Germline values: CDR1 MDHEN, CDR2 SYDVKM. With 1 base clipped from V and 5 bases from J, the junction kept 6 bases outside the gene matches. This CDR3 contains 15 residues. The CDR3 bases are TGTGCCAGCAGTTTATCAGGGGGCGCCTCGTATGGCTACACCTTC. This encodes CASSLSGGASYGYTF.

V and J are TRBV28 and TRBJ2-7, with D possibly called TRBD1 or TRBD2 (6 bases each). The CDR3 consists of 14 residues. CDR1 MDHEN and CDR2 SYDVKM come from the germline V gene. The V end lost 7 bases, the J end lost 3 bases, and 16 bases lay between the germline ends. The chain's CDR3 is CASNFRRGVYEQYF. In nucleotides, the CDR3 is TGTGCCAGCAACTTCAGGAGGGGGGTCTACGAGCAGTACTTC.

The chain uses TRBV13 and TRBJ2-7; D is perhaps TRBD1 (5 bases). V was cut by 2 bases and J by 2 bases, with 7 bases left in between. The CDR3 is 13 residues long. CDR1 and CDR2 (germline): PRHDT, FYEKMQ (reference sequence). In DNA form, the CDR3 reads TGTGCCAGCAGCTTAAGCAGGGCCTACGAGCAGTACTTC. Translating it yields CASSLSRAYEQYF.

The gene calls are TRBV24-1 and TRBJ2-2; possible D gene TRBD1, 5 bases. With 2 bases removed from V and 2 bases from J, the gap between germline ends came to 14 bases. This CDR3 region has 17 residues. The V gene's germline CDR1 is KGHDR and CDR2 SFDVKD. The DNA for the CDR3 is TGTGCCACCAGTGATTATTCGAGACAGATTAACACCGGGGAGCTGTTTTTT. Its translation is CATSDYSRQINTGELFF.

In its sample, this clonotype was seen a few times. This chain connects TRBV15 to TRBJ1-4; D remains ambiguous. CDR3 length: 16 amino acids. The germline V and J ends were trimmed by 0 bases and 0 bases, with 8 bases remaining between them. Germline CDR1 reads LNHNV; CDR2 reads YYDKDF (reference sequence). In DNA, the CDR3 is TGTGCCACCAGCAGAGATCTGGTCTCAACTAATGAAAAACTGTTTTTT. Translation: CATSRDLVSTNEKLFF.

This clonotype occurred a few times. This rearrangement joins TRBV18 to TRBJ2-7; no firm D call. Trimming left V 6 bases short and J 1 base short, with 10 bases between. This CDR3 region has 13 residues. The V gene's germline CDR1 is KGHSH and CDR2 LQKENI. The CDR3 coding sequence is TGTGCCAGCTCTACAGCCCTTTCCTACGAGCAGTACTTC. Its translation is CASSTALSYEQYF.

This clonotype was detected ten times or more. The chain is built from TRBV20-1 and TRBJ2-5; D is perhaps TRBD1 (5 bases). Germline CDR1 and CDR2: DFQATT and SNEGSKA (reference sequence). This CDR3 has 11 amino acids. CDR3 residues: CSAGNQETQYF. The DNA for the CDR3 is TGCAGCGCAGGGAACCAAGAGACCCAGTACTTC.

This clonotype has only a few counts. The V gene is TRBV28, the J gene TRBJ2-1; TRBD2 matches 8 bases. V gave up 8 bases and J gave up 4 bases; unmatched junction bases: 13. Germline V gene sequence: CDR1 MDHEN, CDR2 SYDVKM. CDR3 length: 16 residues. The CDR3 sequence is CASLPSLGTRYNEQFF. The CDR3 DNA reads TGTGCCAGCCTTCCCTCCCTTGGGACTAGATACAATGAGCAGTTCTTC.

This clonotype was seen ten or more times. The chain uses TRBV2 and TRBJ2-1; tentative D call: TRBD2 (6 bases). CDR1 is SNHLY, CDR2 FYNNEI, per germline. The CDR3 loop spans 13 amino acids. The V and J ends lost 11 bases and 10 bases respectively, with 21 bases between them. In DNA form, the CDR3 reads TGTGCCGGTCGTGTGGCTCTGGCGGGGGAGCAGTTCTTC. This gives the protein CAGRVALAGEQFF. The variable domain in full, with the rest retrieved from reference TRBV2 and TRBJ2-1, is EPEVTQTPSHQVTQMGQEVILRCVPISNHLYFYWYRQILGQKVEFLVSFYNNEISEKSEIFDDQFSVERPDGSNFTLKIRSTKLEDSAMYFCAGRVALAGEQFFGPGTRLTVL.

The chain combines TRBV20-1 with TRBJ1-5, with 11 nucleotides matching TRBD1. The germline gives CDR1 DFQATT, CDR2 SNEGSKA (reference sequence). V dropped 3 bases and J dropped 4; count of bases not matched to a gene: 5. The CDR3 loop spans 15 amino acids. Written as DNA, the CDR3 is TGCAGTGCTAGGGACAGGGGGCAGAGTAATCAGCCCCAGCATTTT. Translated, it gives CSARDRGQSNQPQHF.

This clonotype was seen many times. The J gene is TRBJ1-1, the V gene TRBV12-3 or TRBV12-4; no firm D call. V shed 5 bases and J shed 7 bases, with 8 bases lying between them. The CDR3 spans 11 residues. This chain's CDR3 is CASSRWGEAFF. DNA of the CDR3: TGTGCCAGCAGTCGATGGGGTGAAGCTTTCTTT.

The CDR3 DNA follows: TGCAGTGCTAGAGGTCGCAGTCTGAACACTGAAGCTTTCTTT. As protein: CSARGRSLNTEAFF. J is TRBJ1-1 and V is TRBV20-1; D remains unclear. The CDR3 length is 14 residues. Deletions cut 1 base from V and 0 bases from J, with 9 bases between. Germline V gene lookup returns CDR1 DFQATT and CDR2 SNEGSKA (reference sequence).

The rearrangement uses TRBV19 and TRBJ2-1; 14 positions match TRBD2. The V and J ends lost 6 bases and 4 bases, in that order; junction bases with no gene match: 14. Germline assignment: CDR1 LNHDA and CDR2 SQIVND (reference sequence). CDR3 length: 19 amino acids. The CDR3 spells CASRKGGGTSGSRYNEQFF. The CDR3 DNA follows: TGTGCCAGTAGAAAGGGGGGAGGGACTAGCGGGAGTAGGTACAATGAGCAGTTCTTC.

V gene TRBV24-1 combines with J gene TRBJ1-1, with TRBD1 matching over 7 bases. This CDR3 has 13 amino acids. The germline CDR1 and CDR2 sequences are KGHDR and SFDVKD. With V trimmed by 5 bases and J by 6 bases, 5 bases remained unmatched. Written as DNA, the CDR3 is TGTGCCACCAGTGCCCTCGGACAGGCTGAAGCTTTCTTT. Translating it yields CATSALGQAEAFF.

The V gene is TRBV29-1, the J gene TRBJ2-5; TRBD1 matches 7 bases. V was pared by 3 bases and J by 4 bases, with 2 bases of the junction left unmatched. Looked up from germline, CDR1 is SQVTM and CDR2 is ANQGSEA. The CDR3 contains 12 residues. In nucleotides, the CDR3 is TGCAGCGTTGAGGCAGGGGGAGAGACCCAGTACTTC. Its protein product is CSVEAGGETQYF.

The chain has TRBV29-1 and TRBJ2-7; maybe TRBD2 (5 bases). Per the germline V gene, CDR1 is SQVTM and CDR2 is ANQGSEA. The CDR3 is made up of 13 amino acids. Between the trimmed V and J ends, which lost 5 bases and 3 bases, there was a span of 14 bases. The chain's CDR3 is CSVTETGYYEQYF. CDR3 nucleotide sequence: TGCAGCGTTACCGAGACGGGGTACTACGAGCAGTACTTC.

The chain carries TRBV9 and TRBJ2-5, with D perhaps matching TRBD2 (6 bases). Germline V gene data show CDR1 as SGDLS and CDR2 as YYNGEE. The CDR3 loop spans 16 amino acids. Between the trimmed V and J ends, which lost 3 bases and 7 bases, there was a span of 22 bases. Here the CDR3 reads CASSEAGLTPSRTQYF. DNA of the CDR3: TGTGCCAGCAGCGAAGCGGGCTTAACCCCATCGCGGACCCAGTACTTC.

As concerns this clonotype: One end of the junction varies from germline; a read error may be responsible. The rearrangement uses TRBV18 and TRBJ2-7, with a tentative D call TRBD1 (5 bases). CDR1 KGHSH and CDR2 LQKENI come from the germline V gene. The CDR3 is made up of 12 amino acids. The CDR3 sequence: CVSSPLRDEQYF. CDR3 DNA: TGTGTCAGCTCACCACTCAGGGACGAGCAGTACTTC.

The rearrangement joins TRBV20-1 to TRBJ1-1, with D hard to call. CDR1 is DFQATT and CDR2 is SNEGSKA in the germline V gene (reference sequence). V lost 5 bases and J lost 3, with 10 bases in between. The CDR3 runs 12 residues. CDR3 nucleotides: TGCAGTGCTCGCCCGGAGTACACTGAAGCTTTCTTT. It specifies CSARPEYTEAFF.

By proportion, this clonotype is medium-sized. CDR3 in DNA: TGCAGTGCTAGAGTCGGCAGGGGCCCCAATCAGCCCCAGCATTTT. Residues: CSARVGRGPNQPQHF. J is TRBJ1-5 and V is TRBV20-1; weak D call: TRBD1 (6 bases). The CDR3 is 15 amino acids. Germline V CDR1 and CDR2: DFQATT, SNEGSKA (reference sequence). Trimming took 1 base from V and 3 from J, leaving 13 bases between them.

The sample holds a few counts of this clonotype. The chain links TRBV6-2 or TRBV6-3 to TRBJ2-2; 14 bases are shared with TRBD2. The germline CDR1 and CDR2 sequences are MNHEY and SVGEGT. The CDR3 length is 17 residues. The V segment lost 6 bases and the J segment 4 bases; nucleotides outside the gene matches: 7. The CDR3 spells CASRATGLAGATGELFF. In nucleotides, the CDR3 is TGTGCCAGCAGGGCAACGGGACTAGCGGGAGCCACCGGGGAGCTGTTTTTT.

The rearrangement uses TRBV27 and TRBJ2-3; possible D gene TRBD2, 6 bases. This CDR3 is built from 14 residues. Germline-derived CDR1 and CDR2 are MNHEY and SMNVEV (reference sequence). V lost 0 bases and J lost 8, with 12 bases in between. CDR3 loop: CASSLSGGEGTQYF. The CDR3 region has the DNA TGTGCCAGCAGTTTATCTGGCGGGGAAGGTACGCAGTATTTT.

The chain is built from TRBV7-8 and TRBJ2-1; D is unclear. The CDR3 is 14 amino acids. Trimming stripped 2 bases from V and 1 base from J, with 6 bases between. From germline, CDR1 is SGHVS and CDR2 FQNEAQ. The CDR3 region is CASSLLGSYNEQFF. The CDR3, as DNA: TGTGCCAGCAGCTTACTAGGGTCCTACAATGAGCAGTTCTTC.